A selection of T cell receptor beta chains follows, all from one sample in a study of blood T cell repertoires in COVID-19. Sequencing was performed with immunoSEQ multiplex PCR; in TCRdb, only in-frame clones are kept and a portion is missing. Of more than 9,000 clones detected, roughly four fifths appear once; the ten largest clones hold approximately 3.8%. The sample comprised peripheral blood. These receptors came from a woman aged 55-69 years with acute or convalescent COVID-19. CDR3s include the opening cysteine and the closing phenylalanine or tryptophan. The order of the fields is CDR3 protein, V gene, J gene.

CDR3aa: CASKPMSGTANNEQFF; v_gene: TRBV19; j_gene: TRBJ2-1
CDR3aa: CASSFSLGGEAFF; v_gene: TRBV13; j_gene: TRBJ1-1
CDR3aa: CAISGSQGVDGYTF; v_gene: TRBV10-3; j_gene: TRBJ1-2
CDR3aa: CASSPLVRASSYNEQFF; v_gene: TRBV18; j_gene: TRBJ2-1
CDR3aa: CASPRQFPDTQYF; v_gene: TRBV10-1; j_gene: TRBJ2-3
CDR3aa: CASSDPGLAANNEQFF; v_gene: TRBV6-2/TRBV6-3; j_gene: TRBJ2-1
CDR3aa: CASSFYPVTSGGSYEQYF; v_gene: TRBV13; j_gene: TRBJ2-7
CDR3aa: CASSLVPGVWTGELFF; v_gene: TRBV7-9; j_gene: TRBJ2-2
CDR3aa: CASSLNTVYEQYF; v_gene: TRBV7-9; j_gene: TRBJ2-7
CDR3aa: CASSQGTGTYGYTF; v_gene: TRBV4-1; j_gene: TRBJ1-2
CDR3aa: CASSSRDRATDTQYF; v_gene: TRBV13; j_gene: TRBJ2-3
CDR3aa: CAISVGGYEQYF; v_gene: TRBV10-3; j_gene: TRBJ2-7
CDR3aa: CASSPPGVGYTF; v_gene: TRBV18; j_gene: TRBJ1-2
CDR3aa: CASSERQLSGNTIYF; v_gene: TRBV19; j_gene: TRBJ1-3
CDR3aa: CALREGPNTEAFF; v_gene: TRBV10-3; j_gene: TRBJ1-1